This T cell receptor beta chain was observed in a study of T cell clonotyping in hematopoietic cell transplantation (TCRdb year 2021). In terms of the full investigation: Recipient samples taken before transplant were obtained following cytoreduction. In the study, over a hundred blood samples were gathered from under 45 consecutive transplant recipients and their related donors. Patient recruitment ran from late 2015 to January 2017, and follow-up continued until late 2020 or death. The paper as a whole reports these results and caveats: Just a small fraction of recipient repertoires overlapped with donor repertoires, and more than 95% appeared de novo at the given depth. Recipient TCR diversity fell after transplant, with pathologically expanded clonotypes rising progressively from day 30 to day 180. The sample size was limited, and CD4 and CD8 repertoire contributions could not be separated because cells were not sorted. Broader posttransplant TCR repertoire diversity was predicted by donor and pretransplant recipient Inverse Simpson Index values.

For this clone: Its antigen remains unidentified. No per-base quality is available; no much larger clone lies one base away. The sample carries other DNA sequences with the same CDR3.

From the cysteine through the phenylalanine, the CDR3 covers 14 amino acids. The retained sequence is limited to the CDR3, 42 bases, with the frame set at the first base. The trim is 0 bases for V and 2 bases for J, with a gap of 5 bases between the germline ends. The germline V gene encodes CDR1 KGHSH and CDR2 LQKENI. Taken with the paper, the label for time point translates to: recipient sample about 28 days before transplant, after cytoreduction. Blood samples were obtained from recipients approximately 28 days before transplant and at days 30, 100 and 180 after transplant. Nuclei Lysis Solution was used to extract genomic DNA from fresh or cryopreserved unfractionated peripheral blood mononuclear cells. The immunoSEQ assay, a bias-controlled multiplex PCR with V- and J-specific primers, was used to amplify TCR beta CDR3 regions from genomic DNA. A second PCR step added a proprietary barcode and Illumina adapter sequences to the CDR3 amplicons. CDR3 libraries were sequenced on an Illumina MiSeq instrument. The authors processed their data as follows. Export and quality control were done with immunoSEQ Analyzer 3.0, while downstream analyses used R Bioconductor and Immunarch. Only productive rearrangements in the normalized downsampled data set went into calculating the repertoire metrics. In the normalized cohort, a clonotype counted as pathologically expanded if the clonotype was larger than 5 templates. Repertoire diversity was measured with the Inverse Simpson Index. To capture all clonotypes, CMV-specificity analyses were performed on the non-normalized data set. TCRdb mirrors the immuneACCESS table, restricted to in-frame sequences. Some clones are absent from its copies; in checked studies, under half trace to an unresolved V gene, and the reason for the others is unknown. The V and J calls and clone size come from that table; D and trimming were worked out from the DNA. This sample holds some 35,000 clones; roughly 94% were observed only once. 1.5% to 2% of the sample lies in the top ten.

This clonotype was obtained from a man in his forties or fifties with chronic myeloid leukemia. Some clones in this sample may be carry-over from other donors' samples. The rearrangement combines TRBV18 with TRBJ1-5; TRBD1 is possibly the D segment (5 matching bases). The specimen was peripheral blood mononuclear cells, collected before stem cell transplant. The CDR3 is CASSPPGGNQPQHF. At the DNA level, the sequence is TGTGCCAGCTCACCACCGGGGGGCAATCAGCCCCAGCATTTT.